The next 27 T cell receptor beta chains were all read from a single sample in a study of T cell repertoires in cytomegalovirus infection. TCRdb re-called the reads through MiXCR, storing one row per CDR3 protein. The table includes tens of thousands of distinct CDR3 sequences, 35% to 45% detected once. Their recognized antigens are unknown. The input for sequencing was CD8+ T cells from cultured PBMCs, taken from culture after CMV antigen stimulation. These receptors were collected from a human donor in good health (CMV status not recorded). Some clones in this sample may be carry-over from other donors' samples.

The chain carries TRBV6-6 and TRBJ2-1; D may be TRBD1 (6 bases). The germline V and J ends were trimmed by 6 bases and 4 bases, with 10 bases remaining between them. CDR1 and CDR2 (germline): MNHNY, SVGAGI (reference sequence). This CDR3 has 13 amino acids. The CDR3: CASSRQVYNEQFF. CDR3 bases: TGTGCCAGCAGCCGACAGGTTTACAATGAGCAGTTCTTC.

This clonotype appeared many times. This chain uses TRBV5-6 with TRBJ2-3; 7 nucleotides line up with TRBD2. This CDR3 has 16 amino acids. V gave up 0 bases and J gave up 0 bases; unmatched junction bases: 4. CDR1 is SGHDT, CDR2 YYEEEE, per germline. In DNA form, the CDR3 reads TGTGCCAGCAGCTTGGGAGCGGGAACTAGCACAGATACGCAGTATTTT. It is translated as CASSLGAGTSTDTQYF.

There are a few counts of this clonotype. The chain uses TRBV10-3 and TRBJ2-1; TRBD1 matches 8 bases. The CDR3 spans 14 residues. The junction had 5 bases not matched to a gene; V was cut back by 2 bases and J by 8 bases. Germline CDR1 reads ENHRY; CDR2 reads SYGVKD. CDR3 in DNA: TGTGCCATCAGTGAGCCGGACAGGGTCGATGAGCAGTTCTTC. It codes for CAISEPDRVDEQFF.

The rearrangement joins TRBV20-1 to TRBJ1-3; TRBD1 might be the D (5 bases). Germline values: CDR1 DFQATT, CDR2 SNEGSKA (reference sequence). The CDR3 contains 13 residues. The V and J ends lost 8 bases and 1 base respectively, with 12 bases between them. CDR3 bases: TGCAGTCTCAGAAGGGGTTCTGGAAACACCATATATTTT. Amino acid sequence: CSLRRGSGNTIYF.

The chain carries TRBV7-2 and TRBJ2-1; D is ambiguous. The CDR3 spans 13 residues. Germline CDR1 and CDR2: SGHTA and FQGNSA. The V gene lost 3 bases and the J gene lost 6 bases, with 9 bases spanning the gap. The CDR3 spells CASSFIGFNEQFF. The CDR3 region has the DNA TGTGCCAGCAGCTTCATCGGGTTCAATGAGCAGTTCTTC.

The J gene is TRBJ2-1, the V gene TRBV7-2, with 7 bases identical to TRBD2. Looked up from germline, CDR1 is SGHTA and CDR2 is FQGNSA. The V gene end was trimmed by 1 base and the J gene end by 4 bases; junction bases not matched to a gene: 10. This CDR3 is 17 amino acids long. As DNA, the CDR3 is TGTGCCAGCAGCTTAGGTTCTTGGCGGGGGAGTTACAATGAGCAGTTCTTC. Translation gives CASSLGSWRGSYNEQFF.

The gene calls are TRBV7-9 and TRBJ1-2, with D hard to call. The V end lost 11 bases, the J end lost 5 bases, and 24 bases lay between the germline ends. The CDR3 is made up of 15 amino acids. Per germline, CDR1 SEHNR and CDR2 FQNEAQ (reference sequence). CDR3 amino acids: CAYEGREYRDYGYTF. DNA of the CDR3: TGTGCCTACGAGGGAAGGGAATATAGGGATTATGGCTACACCTTC.

In DNA, the CDR3 is TGTGCCAGTAGTATCGTGTATCTGGGAAACGAGCAGTACTTC. Encoded protein: CASSIVYLGNEQYF. The V gene is TRBV19, the J gene TRBJ2-7; D is undetermined. CDR3 length: 14 amino acids. Germline values: CDR1 LNHDA, CDR2 SQIVND (reference sequence). The V and J ends lost 3 bases and 5 bases respectively, with 14 bases between them.

The chain joins TRBV7-8 to TRBJ2-5, with unresolved D. Germline CDR1 SGHVS, CDR2 FQNEAQ. Trimming removed 7 bases at V and 5 bases at J, with 11 bases between. The CDR3 totals 12 residues. This chain's CDR3 is CASMGLEETQYF. The CDR3 nucleotides are TGTGCCAGCATGGGCCTTGAGGAGACCCAGTACTTC.

The rearrangement joins TRBV11-1 to TRBJ2-1, with 8 nucleotides matching TRBD2. V lost 5 bases, J lost 4 bases, and 10 bases stayed unmatched. Germline V gene sequence: CDR1 SGHAT, CDR2 FQDESV (reference sequence). The CDR3 has 16 amino acids. The chain's CDR3 is CASSRGRGDLYNEQFF. In DNA, the CDR3 is TGTGCCAGCAGCCGTGGGCGGGGGGACCTATACAATGAGCAGTTCTTC.

This clonotype was seen many times. This rearrangement joins TRBV12-5 to TRBJ2-1; 16 bases align to TRBD2. CDR3 length equals 15 residues. CDR1 and CDR2 (germline): LGHNT, FRNRAP. The J segment lost 8 bases and the V segment lost 6 bases, leaving 4 bases of the junction unmatched. CDR3 bases: TGTGCTAGTGGGTGGGGACTAGCGGGGGGGCATGAGCAGTTCTTC. This translates into CASGWGLAGGHEQFF.

This clonotype was recorded once. This rearrangement joins TRBV4-1 to TRBJ1-2, with 7 bases identical to TRBD1. The CDR3 covers 15 residues. Per germline, CDR1 MGHRA and CDR2 YSYEKL. Losses at the gene ends were 0 bases for V and 4 bases for J; bases not matched to a gene: 5. CDR3 amino acids: CASSQDAGGRYGYTF. The CDR3, as DNA: TGCGCCAGCAGCCAAGATGCAGGGGGACGCTATGGCTACACCTTC.

CDR3 in amino acids: CASSFTVQGSHEQYF. The CDR3 nucleotides are TGTGCCAGCAGCTTCACCGTTCAGGGTTCCCACGAGCAGTACTTC. The chain recombines TRBV7-2 with TRBJ2-7, with a possible D match to TRBD1 (5 bases). Germline assignment: CDR1 SGHTA and CDR2 FQGNSA. Trimming removed 3 bases from V and 5 bases from J, with 17 bases in between. CDR3 size: 15 residues.

This chain links TRBV7-6 with TRBJ1-1, with D unresolved. Per germline, CDR1 SGHVS and CDR2 FNYEAQ. V was trimmed by 3 bases and J by 4 bases, leaving 21 bases between them. The CDR3 has 17 residues. CDR3 amino acids: CASSFGERGFLGTEAFF. The CDR3, as DNA: TGTGCCAGCAGCTTCGGGGAAAGAGGTTTTTTGGGCACTGAAGCTTTCTTT. Based on the CDR3 plus reference TRBV7-6 and TRBJ1-1, the full variable domain is GAGVSQSPRYKVTKRGQDVALRCDPISGHVSLYWYRQALGQGPEFLTYFNYEAQQDKSGLPNDRFSAERPEGSISTLTIQRTEQRDSAMYRCASSFGERGFLGTEAFFGQGTRLTVV.

J is TRBJ2-1 and V is TRBV5-4; 9 nucleotides match TRBD2. CDR1 and CDR2 from the germline V gene are SGHNT and YYREEE (reference sequence). The CDR3 sequence is 18 residues long. The ends lost 3 bases at V and 0 bases at J; junction bases unmatched: 10. CDR3 nucleotides: TGTGCCAGCAGCTGGCGGGGGGGCCCCTATAGCTCCTACAATGAGCAGTTCTTC. As protein: CASSWRGGPYSSYNEQFF.

This clonotype has a handful of counts. This chain connects TRBV7-2 to TRBJ1-2, with TRBD1 as a possible D gene (5 bases). CDR1 and CDR2 (germline): SGHTA, FQGNSA. The CDR3 contains 14 residues. V dropped 2 bases and J dropped 8 bases, with 15 bases sitting between them. The CDR3 DNA follows: TGTGCCAGCAGCTTATCTTTGGGGGAGGGAGGCTACACCTTC. Its translation is CASSLSLGEGGYTF.

The rearrangement uses TRBV7-6 and TRBJ1-2, with D perhaps matching TRBD1 (6 bases). V dropped 5 bases and J dropped 2 bases, with 21 bases sitting between them. CDR1 and CDR2 from the germline V gene are SGHVS and FNYEAQ. CDR3 length equals 17 residues. Written as DNA, the CDR3 is TGTGCCAGCAGCGCCACCCTACAGGGCCCATACAACTATGGCTACACCTTC. Protein sequence: CASSATLQGPYNYGYTF.

This clonotype was seen repeatedly, ten times or more. The gene calls are TRBV19 and TRBJ1-1, with 8 bases fitting TRBD1. The CDR3 consists of 14 residues. Germline V gives CDR1 LNHDA, CDR2 SQIVND (reference sequence). The J segment lost 6 bases and the V segment lost 6 bases, leaving 9 bases of the junction unmatched. The CDR3 is CASSATGAGPEAFF. Written as DNA, the CDR3 is TGTGCCAGTAGCGCGACAGGGGCAGGGCCTGAAGCTTTCTTT.

This clonotype was detected only a few times. One end of the junction does not line up with germline, which may come from a read error. The rearrangement links TRBV12-3 or TRBV12-4 to TRBJ2-5, with a weak D call TRBD1 (6 bases). CDR3 length equals 18 residues. The CDR3 DNA reads TGTGCCAGCAAGCGGCGTACTCGGGTGAGGACAGTCGAAGAGACCCTGTACTTC. This gives the protein CASKRRTRVRTVEETLYF.

This clonotype showed up just once. The genes are TRBV28 and TRBJ2-3, with D perhaps matching TRBD2 (6 bases). V was pared by 4 bases and J by 4 bases, with 9 bases between. Germline V CDR1 and CDR2: MDHEN, SYDVKM. CDR3 length equals 13 residues. CDR3 in amino acids: CASSYTGADTQYF. For the CDR3, the DNA is TGTGCCAGCAGTTACACGGGGGCAGATACGCAGTATTTT.

The rearrangement uses TRBV19 and TRBJ2-1; no definite D call. From germline, CDR1 is LNHDA and CDR2 SQIVND (reference sequence). The V end was cut by 3 bases, the J end by 0 bases, with 9 bases between. The CDR3 runs to 15 residues. CDR3 amino acids: CASSIVKSSYNEQFF. As DNA, the CDR3 is TGTGCCAGTAGTATTGTCAAGAGCTCCTACAATGAGCAGTTCTTC. The whole variable domain, filled in from reference TRBV19 and TRBJ2-1, reads DGGITQSPKYLFRKEGQNVTLSCEQNLNHDAMYWYRQDPGQGLRLIYYSQIVNDFQKGDIAEGYSVSREKKESFPLTVTSAQKNPTAFYLCASSIVKSSYNEQFFGPGTRLTVL.

This chain uses TRBV7-6 with TRBJ2-1; D perhaps matches TRBD1 (5 bases). From germline, CDR1 is SGHVS and CDR2 FNYEAQ. This CDR3 is built from 17 residues. V gave up 1 base and J gave up 2 bases, with 15 bases separating them. This CDR3 is CASSLEEGQGPYNEQFF. DNA of the CDR3: TGTGCCAGCAGCTTAGAGGAAGGCCAGGGCCCCTACAATGAGCAGTTCTTC.

V usage is TRBV2 and J usage is TRBJ1-5; unclear D gene. V lost 7 bases and J 3 bases, leaving 13 bases between the germline ends. The CDR3 has 14 amino acids. Germline V gives CDR1 SNHLY, CDR2 FYNNEI. CDR3 region: CASTLAGDNQPQHF. In DNA, the CDR3 is TGTGCCAGCACCCTCGCCGGAGACAATCAGCCCCAGCATTTT.

The rearrangement joins TRBV28 to TRBJ2-5, with a tentative D call TRBD2 (6 bases). Trimming shortened V by 3 bases and J by 1 base, and 9 bases separated the two germline ends. The CDR3 spans 14 residues. Germline V CDR1 and CDR2: MDHEN, SYDVKM. CDR3 amino acids: CASSFSGVQETQYF. CDR3 DNA: TGTGCCAGCAGTTTTTCGGGGGTCCAAGAGACCCAGTACTTC. The full variable domain, completed using reference TRBV28 and TRBJ2-5, is DVKVTQSSRYLVKRTGEKVFLECVQDMDHENMFWYRQDPGLGLRLIYFSYDVKMKEKGDIPEGYSVSREKKERFSLILESASTNQTSMYLCASSFSGVQETQYFGPGTRLLVL.

This clonotype was counted only a few times. The chain uses TRBV7-8 and TRBJ2-3; no firm D call. The CDR3 is 17 amino acids. Germline CDR1 SGHVS, CDR2 FQNEAQ. Trimming stripped 0 bases from V and 2 bases from J, with 15 bases between. The CDR3 sequence: CASSLAGTENPTDTQYF. The CDR3 nucleotides are TGTGCCAGCAGCTTAGCGGGTACAGAGAACCCCACAGATACGCAGTATTTT.

In its sample, this clonotype was seen many times. The chain employs TRBV7-2 and TRBJ2-3; D unresolved. Germline V gene data show CDR1 as SGHTA and CDR2 as FQGNSA. Trimming stripped 1 base from V and 0 bases from J, with 8 bases between. The CDR3 extends over 15 amino acids. CDR3 loop: CASSLGASSTDTQYF. In DNA, the CDR3 is TGTGCCAGCAGCTTAGGAGCGAGTAGCACAGATACGCAGTATTTT. The full variable domain, completed using reference TRBV7-2 and TRBJ2-3, is GAGVSQSPSNKVTEKGKDVELRCDPISGHTALYWYRQSLGQGLEFLIYFQGNSAPDKSGLPSDRFSAERTGGSVSTLTIQRTQQEDSAVYLCASSLGASSTDTQYFGPGTRLTVL.

The DNA for the CDR3 is TGTGCCAGCAGAGCAGGGGGCTGGTTGAATGAGCAGTTCTTC. Its protein is CASRAGGWLNEQFF. The chain joins TRBV11-2 to TRBJ2-1; 8 bases match TRBD1. Losses at the gene ends were 6 bases for V and 7 bases for J; bases not matched to a gene: 8. Germline V gene data show CDR1 as SGHAT and CDR2 as FQNNGV. The CDR3 has 14 residues.